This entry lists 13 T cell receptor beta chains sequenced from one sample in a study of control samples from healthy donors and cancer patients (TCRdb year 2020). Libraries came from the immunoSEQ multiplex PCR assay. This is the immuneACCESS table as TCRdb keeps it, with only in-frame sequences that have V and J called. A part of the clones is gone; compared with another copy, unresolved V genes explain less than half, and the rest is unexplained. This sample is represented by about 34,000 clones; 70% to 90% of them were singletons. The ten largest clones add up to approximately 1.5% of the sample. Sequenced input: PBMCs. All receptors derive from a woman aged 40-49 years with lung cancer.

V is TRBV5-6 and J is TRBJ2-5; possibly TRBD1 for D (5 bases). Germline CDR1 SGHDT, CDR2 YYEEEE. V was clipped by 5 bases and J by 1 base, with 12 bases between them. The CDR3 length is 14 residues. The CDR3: CASSLGRFQETQYF. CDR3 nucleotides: TGTGCCAGCAGTCTGGGGCGTTTCCAAGAGACCCAGTACTTC. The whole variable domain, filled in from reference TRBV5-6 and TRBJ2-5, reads DAGVTQSPTHLIKTRGQQVTLRCSPKSGHDTVSWYQQALGQGPQFIFQYYEEEERQRGNFPDRFSGHQFPNYSSELNVNALLLGDSALYLCASSLGRFQETQYFGPGTRLLVL.

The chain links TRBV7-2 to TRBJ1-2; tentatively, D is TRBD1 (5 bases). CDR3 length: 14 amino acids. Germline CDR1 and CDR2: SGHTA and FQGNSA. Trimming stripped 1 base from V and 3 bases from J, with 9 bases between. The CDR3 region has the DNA TGTGCCAGCAGCTTAGTCGGCAGGGACTATGGCTACACCTTC. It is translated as CASSLVGRDYGYTF.

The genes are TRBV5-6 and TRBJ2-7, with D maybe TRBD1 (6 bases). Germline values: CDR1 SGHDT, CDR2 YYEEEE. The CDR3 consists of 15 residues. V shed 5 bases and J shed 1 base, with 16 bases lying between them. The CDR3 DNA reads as TGTGCCAGCAGGCACCGGGACACCGGGTCCTACGAGCAGTACTTC. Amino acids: CASRHRDTGSYEQYF.

The CDR3 DNA reads as TGTGCCAGCAGCCCTCGGACAGGGTTGGAGGAGACCCAGTACTTC. Protein: CASSPRTGLEETQYF. V usage is TRBV9 and J usage is TRBJ2-5; 8 bases are shared with TRBD1. V gave up 4 bases and J gave up 5 bases; unmatched junction bases: 10. Per the germline V gene, CDR1 is SGDLS and CDR2 is YYNGEE. The CDR3 length is 15 residues.

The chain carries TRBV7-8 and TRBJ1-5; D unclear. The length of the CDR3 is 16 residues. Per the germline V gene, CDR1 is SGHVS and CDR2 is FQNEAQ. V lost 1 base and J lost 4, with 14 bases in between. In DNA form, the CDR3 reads TGTGCCAGCAGCTTAGTTGTAGGTCAGACAAATCAGCCCCAGCATTTT. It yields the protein CASSLVVGQTNQPQHF.

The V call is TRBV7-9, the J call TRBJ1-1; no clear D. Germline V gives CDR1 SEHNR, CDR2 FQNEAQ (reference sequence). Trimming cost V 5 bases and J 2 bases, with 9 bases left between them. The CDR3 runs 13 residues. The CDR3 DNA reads TGTGCCAGCAGCACTAACCTAAACACTGAAGCTTTCTTT. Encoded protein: CASSTNLNTEAFF.

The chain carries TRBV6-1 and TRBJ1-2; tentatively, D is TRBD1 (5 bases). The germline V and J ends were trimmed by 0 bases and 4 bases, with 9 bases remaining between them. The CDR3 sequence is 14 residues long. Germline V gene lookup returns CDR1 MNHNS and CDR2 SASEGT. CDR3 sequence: CASSEAGGIYGYTF. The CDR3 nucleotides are TGTGCCAGCAGTGAAGCGGGGGGAATCTATGGCTACACCTTC.

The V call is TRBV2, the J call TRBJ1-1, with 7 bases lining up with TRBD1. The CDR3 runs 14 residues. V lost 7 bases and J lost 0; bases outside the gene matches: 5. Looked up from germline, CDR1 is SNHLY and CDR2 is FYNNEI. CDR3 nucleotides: TGTGCCAGCATCCCAGGGGGGGTGAACACTGAAGCTTTCTTT. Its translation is CASIPGGVNTEAFF.

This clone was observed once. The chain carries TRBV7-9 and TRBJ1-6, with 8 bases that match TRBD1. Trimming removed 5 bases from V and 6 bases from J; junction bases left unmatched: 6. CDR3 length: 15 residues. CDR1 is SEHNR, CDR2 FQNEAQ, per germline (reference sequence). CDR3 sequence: CASSANQGANSPLHF. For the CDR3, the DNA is TGTGCCAGCAGCGCCAATCAGGGGGCTAATTCACCCCTCCACTTT.

CDR3 DNA: TGTGCCAGCAGCGACGTTAGCCGGACAGGTCTTATTAGCTATGGCTACACCTTC. Its translation is CASSDVSRTGLISYGYTF. This sequence joins TRBV2 and TRBJ1-2, with 7 bases aligning to TRBD1. Losses at the gene ends were 6 bases for V and 4 bases for J; bases not matched to a gene: 20. Per the germline V gene, CDR1 is SNHLY and CDR2 is FYNNEI. The CDR3 spans 18 residues.

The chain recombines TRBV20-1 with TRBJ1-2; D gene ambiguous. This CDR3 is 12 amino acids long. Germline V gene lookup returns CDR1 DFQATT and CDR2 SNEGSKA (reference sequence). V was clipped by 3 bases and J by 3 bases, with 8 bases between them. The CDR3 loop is CSASLDYYGYTF. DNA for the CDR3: TGCAGTGCTAGTCTTGATTACTATGGCTACACCTTC.

The CDR3 is CASSPGVSNTGELFF. CDR3 DNA sequence: TGTGCCAGCAGCCCAGGGGTCTCGAACACCGGGGAGCTGTTTTTT. This chain joins TRBV4-2 and TRBJ2-2; D possibly corresponds to TRBD1 (6 bases). V lost 4 bases to trimming and J lost 0 bases, with 9 bases between them. This CDR3 is built from 15 residues. Germline CDR1 and CDR2: LGHNA and YNFKEQ.

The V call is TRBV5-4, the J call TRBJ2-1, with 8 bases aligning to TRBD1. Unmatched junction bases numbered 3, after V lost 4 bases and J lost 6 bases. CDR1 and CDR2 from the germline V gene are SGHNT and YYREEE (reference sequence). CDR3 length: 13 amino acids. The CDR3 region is CASSATGGNEQFF. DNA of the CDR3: TGTGCCAGCAGCGCTACAGGGGGCAATGAGCAGTTCTTC.